The entry that follows covers one T cell receptor (beta chain) sequence. The target antigen is unknown. These data originate in a study of shared clonotypes between healthy human individuals. Turning to the study itself: The plates for each donor numbered three CD4 naive, three CD4 memory, two CD8 naive and one CD8 memory. Whole-study results and caveats: Approximately 4.9% of naive CD4 clonotypes were shared across several donors.

Germline V gene sequence: CDR1 GTSNPN, CDR2 SVGIG (reference sequence). V shed 5 bases and J 7 bases; nucleotides not matched to a gene: 8. CDR3 size: 12 residues. Terminally differentiated effector memory CD45RA+ cells were left out of the naive CD8 fraction, which was CD45RO-negative and positively selected for CCR7. Replicate PCRs run on sorted subsets employed roughly 180 ng DNA, roughly 30,000 T cell genomes. Some clones are missing from TCRdb's copy, which holds only in-frame ones; the method was immunoSEQ multiplex PCR. The profile covers under 2,000,000 clones, with approximately 94% appearing a single time and 0.9% to 1.5% taken by the ten largest.

The chain combines TRBV30 with TRBJ2-7, with 7 bases aligning to TRBD1. Sequences were obtained from naive CD8+ T cells sorted from blood. This receptor was identified in a man aged 18-30 years in good health. CDR3 sequence (DNA): TGTGCCTGGGAGACAGGGTTTATAGAGCAGTACTTC. This translates into CAWETGFIEQYF.